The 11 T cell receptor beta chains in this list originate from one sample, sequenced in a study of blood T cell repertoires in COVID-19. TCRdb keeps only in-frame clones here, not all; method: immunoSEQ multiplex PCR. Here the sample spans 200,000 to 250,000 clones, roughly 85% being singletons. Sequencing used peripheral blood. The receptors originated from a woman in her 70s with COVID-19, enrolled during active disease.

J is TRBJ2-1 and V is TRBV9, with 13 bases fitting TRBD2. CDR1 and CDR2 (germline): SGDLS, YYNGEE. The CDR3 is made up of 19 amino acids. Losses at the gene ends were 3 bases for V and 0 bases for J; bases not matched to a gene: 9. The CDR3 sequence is CASSGTGLAGVNSYNEQFF. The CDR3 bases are TGTGCCAGCAGCGGGACAGGACTAGCGGGAGTGAACTCCTACAATGAGCAGTTCTTC.

The CDR3 DNA sequence: TGTGCCAGCTCACCTACTCTTGACAGGGAGGCCTATGGCTACACCTTC. Protein: CASSPTLDREAYGYTF. The chain recombines TRBV18 with TRBJ1-2; the match to TRBD1 covers 7 bases. CDR1 and CDR2 from the germline V gene are KGHSH and LQKENI. The ends lost 3 bases at V and 4 bases at J; junction bases unmatched: 11. The CDR3 extends over 16 amino acids.

The DNA for the CDR3 is TGTGCCAGCAGCTTAGGTCGGAGGGGGCGTACCGGGGAGCTGTTTTTT. Its protein is CASSLGRRGRTGELFF. V and J are TRBV7-8 and TRBJ2-2; TRBD1 might be the D (7 bases). V was clipped by 1 base and J by 5 bases, with 14 bases between them. The CDR3 extends over 16 amino acids. CDR1 SGHVS and CDR2 FQNEAQ come from the germline V gene.

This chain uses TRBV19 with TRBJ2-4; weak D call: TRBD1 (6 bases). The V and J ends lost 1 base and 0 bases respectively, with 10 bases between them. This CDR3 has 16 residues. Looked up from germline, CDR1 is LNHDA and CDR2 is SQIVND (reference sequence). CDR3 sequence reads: CASSIGGTRAKNIQYF. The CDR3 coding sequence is TGTGCCAGTAGTATAGGAGGGACAAGAGCCAAAAACATTCAGTACTTC. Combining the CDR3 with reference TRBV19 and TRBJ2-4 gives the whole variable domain DGGITQSPKYLFRKEGQNVTLSCEQNLNHDAMYWYRQDPGQGLRLIYYSQIVNDFQKGDIAEGYSVSREKKESFPLTVTSAQKNPTAFYLCASSIGGTRAKNIQYFGAGTRLSVL.

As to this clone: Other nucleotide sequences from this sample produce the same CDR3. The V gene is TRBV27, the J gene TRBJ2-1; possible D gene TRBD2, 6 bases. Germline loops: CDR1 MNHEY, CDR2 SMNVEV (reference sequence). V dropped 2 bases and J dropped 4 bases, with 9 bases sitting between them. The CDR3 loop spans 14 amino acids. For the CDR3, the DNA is TGTGCCAGCAGTTTAGGAGGGCCATACAATGAGCAGTTCTTC. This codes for CASSLGGPYNEQFF.

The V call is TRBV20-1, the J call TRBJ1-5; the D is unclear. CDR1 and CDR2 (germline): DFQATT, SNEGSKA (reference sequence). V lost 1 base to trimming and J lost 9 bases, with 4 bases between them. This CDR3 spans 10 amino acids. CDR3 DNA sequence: TGCAGTGCTAGAGTTCGGCCCCAGCATTTT. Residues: CSARVRPQHF.

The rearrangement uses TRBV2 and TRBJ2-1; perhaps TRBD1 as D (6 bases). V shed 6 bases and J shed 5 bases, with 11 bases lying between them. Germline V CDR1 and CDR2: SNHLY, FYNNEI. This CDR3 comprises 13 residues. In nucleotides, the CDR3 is TGTGCCAGCAGGAGGCCAGGGGACAATGAGCAGTTCTTC. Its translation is CASRRPGDNEQFF.

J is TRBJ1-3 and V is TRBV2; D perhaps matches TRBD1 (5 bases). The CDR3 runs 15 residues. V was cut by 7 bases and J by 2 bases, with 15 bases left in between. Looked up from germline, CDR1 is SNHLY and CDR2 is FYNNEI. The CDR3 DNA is TGTGCCAGCACCAGGACACTGAAAACTGGAAACACCATATATTTT. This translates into CASTRTLKTGNTIYF.

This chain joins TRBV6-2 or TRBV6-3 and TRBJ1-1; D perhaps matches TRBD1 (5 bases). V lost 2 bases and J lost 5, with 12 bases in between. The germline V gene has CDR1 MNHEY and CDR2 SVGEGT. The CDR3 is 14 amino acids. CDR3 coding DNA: TGTGCCAGCAGTTACGAAGGGGATATAACTGAAGCTTTCTTT. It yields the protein CASSYEGDITEAFF.

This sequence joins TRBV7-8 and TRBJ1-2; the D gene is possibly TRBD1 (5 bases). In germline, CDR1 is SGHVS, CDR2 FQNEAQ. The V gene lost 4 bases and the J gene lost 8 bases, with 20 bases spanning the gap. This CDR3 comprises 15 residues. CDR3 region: CASSSPGLLRRGYTF. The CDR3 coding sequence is TGTGCCAGCAGCTCACCGGGACTCCTCCGAAGAGGCTACACCTTC.

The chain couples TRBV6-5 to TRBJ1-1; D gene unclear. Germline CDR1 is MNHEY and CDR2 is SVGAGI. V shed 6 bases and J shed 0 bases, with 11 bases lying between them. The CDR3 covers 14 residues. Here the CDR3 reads CASSRREVNTEAFF. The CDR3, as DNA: TGTGCCAGCAGCCGCCGAGAGGTGAACACTGAAGCTTTCTTT.